These 3 T cell receptor beta chains originate from one sample sequenced in a study of T cell changes during pregnancy in multiple sclerosis. TCRdb's table, derived via immunoSEQ multiplex PCR, lists solely in-frame clones and lacks some. The table has 30,000 to 40,000 clones, roughly nine tenths seen once. The source material was CD8+ T cells from peripheral blood mononuclear cells, sampled in the second trimester of pregnancy. The origin of the receptors is a female donor with multiple sclerosis, enrolled in a pregnancy study.

The count of this clone is one. This chain joins TRBV28 and TRBJ1-3, with D possibly TRBD1 on 5 matching bases. Trimming left V 5 bases short and J 3 bases short, with 20 bases between. The germline V gene has CDR1 MDHEN and CDR2 SYDVKM. CDR3 length: 17 amino acids. The CDR3: CASSIVKGRAHGNTIYF. The CDR3 bases are TGTGCCAGCAGTATAGTTAAAGGCAGGGCCCATGGAAACACCATATATTTT.

This clone was detected a few times. This sequence joins TRBV9 and TRBJ1-1; TRBD1 agrees at 7 bases. Trimming cost V 5 bases and J 0 bases; bases outside gene matches: 4. Germline-derived CDR1 and CDR2 are SGDLS and YYNGEE. This CDR3 is 14 amino acids long. CDR3 loop: CASSLGGMNTEAFF. The CDR3 DNA reads as TGTGCCAGCAGTCTAGGGGGCATGAACACTGAAGCTTTCTTT.

V and J are TRBV9 and TRBJ2-5; TRBD2 agrees at 7 bases. With V trimmed by 4 bases and J by 5 bases, 20 bases remained unmatched. Germline V gives CDR1 SGDLS, CDR2 YYNGEE. CDR3 size: 18 residues. As DNA, the CDR3 is TGTGCCAGCAGCAAATCGGGTTGGGACTACCTCGACGTTGAGACCCAGTACTTC. Translating it yields CASSKSGWDYLDVETQYF.